This T cell receptor beta chain was found in a study of CD8+ T cells in alopecia areata. Across the study: Oral tofacitinib (5 to 10 mg twice daily) was administered to treated patients. Tofacitinib lasted 6 to 18 months, then 6 months off drug.

Reverse transcription of extracted RNA yielded cDNA, which provided the sequencing template. The method was immunoSEQ multiplex PCR; TCRdb's version includes in-frame clones alone and lacks a portion of them. The sample includes some 180,000 clones, about 63% of them seen just once. Patients with alopecia areata provided lesional scalp punch biopsies as well as peripheral blood. Separation by sorting yielded CD4+ and CD8+ T cells from PBMCs. CDR3 length: 11 amino acids. CDR1 is SGHNT and CDR2 is YENEEA in the germline V gene. Trimming took off 6 bases at V and 7 bases at J, with 10 bases between the two ends.

Material: CD4+ T cells sorted from blood, obtained at week 0. The TCR originated in a human donor with alopecia areata. The chain recombines TRBV11-3 with TRBJ2-7; unclear D gene. CDR3 protein: CASSLVEEQYF. The CDR3 DNA reads as TGTGCCAGCAGTCTTGTTGAGGAGCAGTACTTC.